Shown below are 14 T cell receptor beta chains from a single sample sequenced in a study of control samples from healthy donors and cancer patients. Profiling relied on immunoSEQ multiplex PCR, and the TCRdb table lists in-frame clones only, not all of them. The table lists tens of thousands of clones, about 88% of them singletons. The source material was blood. These receptor sequences come from a woman aged 50 to 65 in good health.

In regard to this clone: At one end the junction does not follow the germline gene, possibly because of a read error. This chain uses TRBV7-2 with TRBJ1-2; D is possibly TRBD1 (6 bases). This CDR3 has 14 amino acids. Germline CDR1 and CDR2: SGHTA and FQGNSA. CDR3 bases: TGTGCCAGCAGCCTCACAGGGATTAACGATGGCTACACCTTC. It is translated as CASSLTGINDGYTF.

The J gene is TRBJ2-1, the V gene TRBV29-1, with D perhaps matching TRBD1 (6 bases). CDR1 is SQVTM, CDR2 ANQGSEA, per germline. The V gene lost 1 base and the J gene lost 6 bases, with 19 bases spanning the gap. The length of the CDR3 is 16 residues. In DNA form, the CDR3 reads TGCAGCGTTGAAGTAGGGGGTAGCAGCTTTGTCAATGAGCAGTTCTTC. Translated, it gives CSVEVGGSSFVNEQFF.

CDR3 coding DNA: TGTGCCAGCAGCCGAGAGACAGGGAGTGAAAAACTGTTTTTT. Residues: CASSRETGSEKLFF. The genes are TRBV5-4 and TRBJ1-4, with 7 bases that match TRBD1. The germline V gene has CDR1 SGHNT and CDR2 YYREEE (reference sequence). Trimming cost V 4 bases and J 7 bases; bases outside gene matches: 7. The CDR3 extends over 14 amino acids.

To note about this clone: The same CDR3 can be traced to other DNA sequences in this sample. V gene TRBV9 combines with J gene TRBJ2-1; D is perhaps TRBD1 (6 bases). The length of the CDR3 is 15 residues. CDR1 is SGDLS, CDR2 YYNGEE, per germline. The germline V and J ends were trimmed by 2 bases and 0 bases, with 9 bases remaining between them. CDR3 loop: CASSVRDISYNEQFF. CDR3 bases: TGTGCCAGCAGCGTCCGGGACATCTCCTACAATGAGCAGTTCTTC.

CDR3 in DNA: TGTGCCAGCTCACTAACCCAAACATCCTCCACAGATACGCAGTATTTT. Amino acids: CASSLTQTSSTDTQYF. This chain uses TRBV18 with TRBJ2-3; unclear D gene. The CDR3 is made up of 16 amino acids. Trimming cost V 4 bases and J 2 bases, with 16 bases left between them. Germline CDR1 and CDR2: KGHSH and LQKENI.

This chain links TRBV2 with TRBJ2-7; 8 bases map to TRBD1. Germline V gives CDR1 SNHLY, CDR2 FYNNEI. The CDR3 length is 12 residues. V lost 5 bases to trimming and J lost 6 bases; unmatched junction nucleotides: 3. The CDR3 loop is CASSFGQGEQYF. In DNA, the CDR3 is TGTGCCAGCAGTTTCGGACAGGGCGAGCAGTACTTC.

The gene calls are TRBV13 and TRBJ2-2, with no clear D. The germline V gene has CDR1 PRHDT and CDR2 FYEKMQ (reference sequence). The CDR3 is made up of 14 amino acids. Trimming took 4 bases from V and 5 from J, leaving 11 bases between them. The CDR3 DNA reads as TGTGCCAGCAGCTCCTCCAGAGGAACCGGGGAGCTGTTTTTT. This gives the protein CASSSSRGTGELFF.

V and J are TRBV18 and TRBJ1-2; TRBD1 matches at 7 bases. V lost 1 base to trimming and J lost 3 bases; unmatched junction nucleotides: 5. Germline values: CDR1 KGHSH, CDR2 LQKENI. The CDR3 is 15 amino acids. This chain's CDR3 is CASSPLKGADYGYTF. The CDR3 DNA follows: TGTGCCAGCTCACCACTAAAGGGGGCTGACTATGGCTACACCTTC.

Turning to this clone: Mismatch with germline at one junction end may stem from a read error. The rearrangement uses TRBV11-2 and TRBJ1-3, with a possible D match to TRBD1 (5 bases). Germline lookup yields CDR1 SGHAT and CDR2 FQNNGV. This CDR3 contains 16 residues. CDR3 loop: CANSWTGRASGNTIYF. CDR3 nucleotide sequence: TGTGCCAACAGCTGGACGGGGCGGGCCTCTGGAAACACCATATATTTT.

V usage is TRBV7-6 and J usage is TRBJ1-5; 9 nucleotides align to TRBD1. The V gene end was trimmed by 1 base and the J gene end by 4 bases; junction bases not matched to a gene: 8. This CDR3 is built from 17 residues. Germline V CDR1 and CDR2: SGHVS, FNYEAQ. CDR3 loop: CASSLGLDRGGNQPQHF. The CDR3 DNA sequence: TGTGCCAGCAGCTTAGGGTTGGACAGGGGTGGGAATCAGCCCCAGCATTTT.

The rearrangement joins TRBV2 to TRBJ1-2; the D gene is possibly TRBD1 (5 bases). The V end lost 7 bases, the J end lost 4 bases, and 13 bases lay between the germline ends. The germline V gene encodes CDR1 SNHLY and CDR2 FYNNEI. The CDR3 is 13 amino acids. The DNA of the CDR3 is TGTGCCAGCACTCTCAGGGTTGCCTATGGCTACACCTTC. The encoded protein is CASTLRVAYGYTF.

The J gene is TRBJ2-1, the V gene TRBV4-3; the D call may be TRBD1 or TRBD2 (5 bases each). V was cut by 0 bases and J by 0 bases, with 9 bases left in between. CDR1 is LGHNA, CDR2 YSLEER, per germline. The CDR3 has 16 residues. The CDR3 DNA follows: TGCGCCAGCAGCCAAGAAGCAGGGAGCTCCTACAATGAGCAGTTCTTC. Amino acid sequence: CASSQEAGSSYNEQFF.

The chain has TRBV7-9 and TRBJ2-7, with 8 bases identical to TRBD1. After removal of 1 base from V and 5 bases from J, the junction contained 7 bases not matched to a gene. The CDR3 runs 15 residues. The germline V gene has CDR1 SEHNR and CDR2 FQNEAQ (reference sequence). CDR3 nucleotides: TGTGCCAGCAGCTTAGGGGACAGGTCGTTTGACGAGCAGTACTTC. It specifies CASSLGDRSFDEQYF.

Only a few counts were recorded for this clone. The chain couples TRBV25-1 to TRBJ2-1; D ambiguous. CDR3 length: 14 amino acids. Germline V CDR1 and CDR2: MGHDK, SYGVNS. The ends were cut back, 9 bases at V and 0 bases at J, with 12 bases in the middle. The CDR3 nucleotides read TGTGCCAGTACGGGTTTTAGCTCCTACAATGAGCAGTTCTTC. This gives the protein CASTGFSSYNEQFF.